The 18 T cell receptor beta chains below come from one sample, sequenced in a study of OX40 agonist ivuxolimab in advanced cancers. Using immunoSEQ multiplex PCR, the repertoire was profiled, and TCRdb retains in-frame clones only, with some absent. This sample has 65,000 to 95,000 clones, with more than 70% found just once. The source was CD4+ or CD8+ T cells sorted from blood, collected in a trial of the OX40 agonist ivuxolimab. Receptors originate from an adult with an advanced solid tumor such as melanoma, head and neck, liver or kidney cancer.

This clone was seen a handful of times. The V and J genes are TRBV18 and TRBJ1-6; a weak D match, TRBD1 (5 bases). The CDR3 length is 15 residues. CDR1 and CDR2 from the germline V gene are KGHSH and LQKENI. CDR3: CYTGQSSSYNSPLHF. In nucleotides, the CDR3 is TGTTACACAGGACAATCGAGCTCCTATAATTCACCCCTCCACTTT.

This clone was seen a few times. V usage is TRBV7-9 and J usage is TRBJ1-1; D might be TRBD1 (5 bases). Trimming left V 5 bases short and J 8 bases short, with 15 bases between. The CDR3 runs 13 residues. Germline CDR1 SEHNR, CDR2 FQNEAQ (reference sequence). CDR3: CASSPRRGWEAFF. CDR3 bases: TGTGCCAGCAGCCCTAGGAGGGGATGGGAAGCTTTCTTT.

The chain combines TRBV6-5 with TRBJ2-7; D remains ambiguous. Trimming took off 6 bases at V and 3 bases at J, with 15 bases between the two ends. CDR3 size: 14 residues. The germline gives CDR1 MNHEY, CDR2 SVGAGI. CDR3 bases: TGTGCCAGCAGGGGCCTTTCGTCCCACTACGAGCAGTACTTC. This codes for CASRGLSSHYEQYF.

This chain links TRBV5-1 with TRBJ1-1; 7 bases are a match to TRBD1. There are 14 residues in the CDR3. CDR1 is SGHRS and CDR2 is YFSETQ in the germline V gene. V dropped 4 bases and J dropped 5; count of bases not matched to a gene: 8. The CDR3 here is CASSKRQGVTEAFF. CDR3 nucleotides: TGCGCCAGCAGCAAGAGACAGGGAGTGACTGAAGCTTTCTTT.

The V gene is TRBV11-3, the J gene TRBJ2-3; perhaps TRBD2 as D (6 bases). The CDR3 covers 15 residues. Germline V gives CDR1 SGHNT, CDR2 YENEEA. The V gene lost 1 base and the J gene lost 1 base, with 9 bases spanning the gap. For the CDR3, the DNA is TGTGCCAGCAGCTTAGGCGGGATTGGCACAGATACGCAGTATTTT. Its protein is CASSLGGIGTDTQYF.

This chain links TRBV11-2 with TRBJ2-2; no clear D. V shed 5 bases and J shed 1 base, with 8 bases lying between them. This CDR3 has 14 residues. Germline V lookup: CDR1 SGHAT, CDR2 FQNNGV. The CDR3 sequence is CASSPGVNTGELFF. CDR3 DNA: TGTGCCAGCAGCCCAGGCGTGAACACCGGGGAGCTGTTTTTT.

This clone was counted a single time. J is TRBJ2-7 and V is TRBV7-8; TRBD1 agrees at 11 bases. This CDR3 contains 15 residues. The junction had 3 bases not matched to a gene; V was cut back by 1 base and J by 4 bases. The germline V gene encodes CDR1 SGHVS and CDR2 FQNEAQ. The CDR3 protein is CASSLGGTGGYEQYF. As DNA, the CDR3 is TGTGCCAGCAGCTTAGGCGGGACAGGGGGTTACGAGCAGTACTTC.

This clone has only one observation. The CDR3, as DNA: TGTGCCAGTAGTACACAGGGATGGAGAACTGAAGCTTTCTTT. Translated: CASSTQGWRTEAFF. The rearrangement links TRBV19 to TRBJ1-1; a weak D match, TRBD1 (6 bases). Germline CDR1 and CDR2: LNHDA and SQIVND (reference sequence). This CDR3 is 14 amino acids long. The V and J ends lost 4 bases and 5 bases respectively, with 14 bases between them. Variable domain in full (rest from reference TRBV19 and TRBJ1-1): DGGITQSPKYLFRKEGQNVTLSCEQNLNHDAMYWYRQDPGQGLRLIYYSQIVNDFQKGDIAEGYSVSREKKESFPLTVTSAQKNPTAFYLCASSTQGWRTEAFFGQGTRLTVV.

The chain employs TRBV5-1 and TRBJ1-1; no definite D call. Per the germline V gene, CDR1 is SGHRS and CDR2 is YFSETQ. The CDR3 has 14 residues. Trimming cost V 0 bases and J 4 bases, with 10 bases left between them. The CDR3 nucleotides are TGCGCCAGCAGCTTGGGCGGAGGCCCCACTGAAGCTTTCTTT. The encoded protein is CASSLGGGPTEAFF.

This clone was seen a single time. This chain links TRBV28 with TRBJ2-2; maybe TRBD2 (6 bases). V was trimmed by 6 bases and J by 6 bases, leaving 14 bases between them. This CDR3 contains 14 residues. Germline V gene sequence: CDR1 MDHEN, CDR2 SYDVKM. This CDR3 reads CASSPGGLPGELFF. CDR3 DNA: TGTGCCAGCAGCCCAGGAGGGCTGCCCGGGGAGCTGTTTTTT.

This rearrangement joins TRBV27 to TRBJ1-3, with unresolved D. This CDR3 spans 13 amino acids. Trimming took off 9 bases at V and 2 bases at J, with 11 bases between the two ends. CDR1 and CDR2 (germline): MNHEY, SMNVEV (reference sequence). The CDR3 region is CASRTVPGNTIYF. The CDR3, as DNA: TGTGCCAGTCGGACGGTTCCTGGAAACACCATATATTTT.

CDR3 region: CASSKDNYEQYF. DNA of the CDR3: TGTGCCAGCAGCAAAGACAACTACGAGCAGTACTTC. This chain joins TRBV21-1 and TRBJ2-7; the D call in the table, TRBD1, was not verified against the DNA. TRBV21-1 is shown as a pseudogene. This CDR3 is 12 amino acids long.

This sequence joins TRBV9 and TRBJ1-2, with no clear D. Germline values: CDR1 SGDLS, CDR2 YYNGEE. The CDR3 covers 14 residues. The V end lost 5 bases, the J end lost 4 bases, and 15 bases lay between the germline ends. CDR3: CASSAGPNSYGYTF. DNA of the CDR3: TGTGCCAGCAGTGCCGGCCCGAATTCCTATGGCTACACCTTC.

The rearrangement joins TRBV5-8 to TRBJ1-3; 7 bases line up with TRBD1. This CDR3 has 15 amino acids. The germline V gene has CDR1 SGHTS and CDR2 YDEGEE. Trimming took 0 bases from V and 4 from J; bases not matched to a gene: 4. The CDR3 DNA reads TGTGCCAGCAGCTTGGCCGGGACAGCCGGAAACACCATATATTTT. Its translation is CASSLAGTAGNTIYF.

The rearrangement joins TRBV15 to TRBJ1-5, with D perhaps TRBD1 (6 bases). This CDR3 contains 15 residues. Germline V gene lookup returns CDR1 LNHNV and CDR2 YYDKDF (reference sequence). V was shortened by 2 bases and J by 1 base, with 9 bases between the two germline ends. The CDR3 region is CATSRYRGSNQPQHF. The CDR3 DNA is TGTGCCACCAGCAGATATAGGGGGAGCAATCAGCCCCAGCATTTT. Filled out from reference TRBV15 and TRBJ1-5, the complete variable domain reads DAMVIQNPRYQVTQFGKPVTLSCSQTLNHNVMYWYQQKSSQAPKLLFHYYDKDFNNEADTPDNFQSRRPNTSFCFLDIRSPGLGDTAMYLCATSRYRGSNQPQHFGDGTRLSIL.

The chain couples TRBV6-5 to TRBJ1-1; D is uncertain. The CDR3 runs 15 residues. V lost 6 bases and J lost 4, with 18 bases in between. Germline V gene lookup returns CDR1 MNHEY and CDR2 SVGAGI. The CDR3 nucleotides are TGTGCCAGCAGCCCCCCTGAAGGGTGGGGCACTGAAGCTTTCTTT. Translated: CASSPPEGWGTEAFF.

A single count supports this clone. The chain uses TRBV19 and TRBJ2-3; D is perhaps TRBD2 (5 bases). Trimming cost V 6 bases and J 3 bases, with 16 bases left between them. Germline CDR1 LNHDA, CDR2 SQIVND (reference sequence). This CDR3 spans 15 amino acids. The DNA of the CDR3 is TGTGCCAGTAGGAGGCCGGGGTCTCTGACAGATACGCAGTATTTT. This codes for CASRRPGSLTDTQYF. The complete variable domain, with remaining parts taken from reference TRBV19 and TRBJ2-3, reads DGGITQSPKYLFRKEGQNVTLSCEQNLNHDAMYWYRQDPGQGLRLIYYSQIVNDFQKGDIAEGYSVSREKKESFPLTVTSAQKNPTAFYLCASRRPGSLTDTQYFGPGTRLTVL.

The chain uses TRBV19 and TRBJ1-2, with D tentatively TRBD1 (5 bases). Trimming stripped 3 bases from V and 3 bases from J, with 11 bases between. Germline V lookup: CDR1 LNHDA, CDR2 SQIVND (reference sequence). The length of the CDR3 is 14 residues. Here the CDR3 DNA reads TGTGCCAGTAGTATCCTAAGGGGAGACTATGGCTACACCTTC. Its protein is CASSILRGDYGYTF.